What follows is one TCR beta chain and its context. No antigen is known for it. Prepared libraries of TCR beta cDNA carried unique molecular identifiers. One entry per CDR3 protein results from TCRdb running MiXCR on the PCR reads. The sample lists roughly 600,000 distinct CDR3 sequences; 44% were seen once. This sample was taken from a study of post-analysis software for immune sequencing data. V lost 0 bases to trimming and J lost 4 bases, with 13 bases between them. Per germline, CDR1 SGDLS and CDR2 YYNGEE. The CDR3 loop spans 15 amino acids. Study-level points and caveats: TRBV5-6, TRBV5-1 and TRBV20-1 belonged to a set of a handful of TRBV segments that were more frequent in patients than controls.

The V and J genes are TRBV9 and TRBJ1-2; a weak D match, TRBD1 (6 bases). The receptor's source is a girl aged 5 to 17 with multiple sclerosis. Sequenced: blood. CDR3 nucleotide sequence: TGTGCCAGCAGCGTAGTTGGTGACAGGAGCTATGGCTACACCTTC. Its protein is CASSVVGDRSYGYTF.